These 30 T cell receptor beta chains share one sample of origin, sequenced in a study of blood T cell repertoires in COVID-19. The table came from immunoSEQ multiplex PCR; TCRdb's copy has only in-frame clones and leaves some out. The sample has about 170,000 clones; 65% to 85% are singletons. The source material was peripheral blood. Receptors were obtained from a man between 70 and 80 years old with active or convalescent COVID-19.

This chain links TRBV11-2 with TRBJ2-1; D may be TRBD2 (6 bases). The CDR3 extends over 12 amino acids. V shed 9 bases and J shed 7 bases, with 13 bases lying between them. Germline assignment: CDR1 SGHAT and CDR2 FQNNGV. CDR3 protein: CASSGSDNEQFF. For the CDR3, the DNA is TGTGCCAGTAGCGGTAGCGATAATGAGCAGTTCTTC.

The DNA of the CDR3 is TGTGCCAGTAGTATATCCCCCGGGAGGGCTGGGGCCAACGTCCTGACTTTC. Translation gives CASSISPGRAGANVLTF. This chain connects TRBV19 to TRBJ2-6, with 8 bases matching TRBD2. V lost 2 bases to trimming and J lost 2 bases; unmatched junction nucleotides: 5. There are 17 residues in the CDR3. CDR1 and CDR2 from the germline V gene are LNHDA and SQIVND (reference sequence).

The chain joins TRBV11-2 to TRBJ1-1, with 9 positions matching TRBD1. This CDR3 has 16 residues. The trim removed 4 bases at V and 5 bases at J, leaving 11 bases unmatched. CDR1 and CDR2 (germline): SGHAT, FQNNGV. The DNA for the CDR3 is TGTGCCAGCAGCTCCACAGGGGGCGCCTCGCGAACTGAAGCTTTCTTT. It encodes CASSSTGGASRTEAFF.

The chain employs TRBV29-1 and TRBJ1-1; D gene uncertain. Germline CDR1 reads SQVTM; CDR2 reads ANQGSEA. This CDR3 region has 10 residues. The V and J ends lost 4 bases and 3 bases respectively, with 3 bases between them. CDR3 in amino acids: CSVGDTEAFF. CDR3 DNA: TGCAGCGTTGGAGACACTGAAGCTTTCTTT.

The rearrangement joins TRBV27 to TRBJ1-6, with TRBD1 matching 8 bases. The germline gives CDR1 MNHEY, CDR2 SMNVEV (reference sequence). V lost 5 bases and J lost 6; bases outside the gene matches: 9. The CDR3 consists of 16 residues. The CDR3 DNA is TGTGCCAGCAGTAGCGCAGGACAGGGCCCTAATTCACCCCTCCACTTT. It yields the protein CASSSAGQGPNSPLHF.

The gene calls are TRBV6-6 and TRBJ2-7, with 7 bases lining up with TRBD1. J was trimmed by 5 bases and V by 10 bases; bases with no gene match: 8. CDR3 length: 12 amino acids. Germline CDR1 is MNHNY and CDR2 is SVGAGI (reference sequence). CDR3 nucleotide sequence: TGTGCCACAAGACAGGGTATGCACGAGCAGTACTTC. Translating gives CATRQGMHEQYF.

This sequence joins TRBV5-1 and TRBJ2-5, with D possibly being TRBD1 (5 bases). V dropped 3 bases and J dropped 0 bases, with 12 bases sitting between them. The CDR3 totals 15 residues. Per the germline V gene, CDR1 is SGHRS and CDR2 is YFSETQ. CDR3 loop: CASSSTGADQETQYF. CDR3 DNA sequence: TGCGCCAGCAGCTCGACTGGGGCAGACCAAGAGACCCAGTACTTC.

The rearrangement links TRBV19 to TRBJ1-5, with D possibly matching TRBD1 (6 bases). V lost 4 bases and J 9 bases, leaving 19 bases between the germline ends. Germline lookup yields CDR1 LNHDA and CDR2 SQIVND (reference sequence). There are 15 residues in the CDR3. The CDR3: CASSRARTVEGPQHF. For the CDR3, the DNA is TGTGCCAGTAGTAGAGCCCGGACAGTTGAGGGGCCCCAGCATTTT.

Here the CDR3 DNA reads TGTGCCAGCAGCTTATTCCCGGGAGGACAGGGGGCCTGGGGACGCGAGCAGTACTTC. Protein: CASSLFPGGQGAWGREQYF. The V gene is TRBV7-9, the J gene TRBJ2-7, with 11 bases aligning to TRBD1. There are 19 residues in the CDR3. Per germline, CDR1 SEHNR and CDR2 FQNEAQ (reference sequence). V trimming: 2 bases; J trimming: 6 bases; junction bases outside the gene matches: 18.

This chain links TRBV9 with TRBJ2-1; a possible D gene is TRBD1 (6 bases). V shed 0 bases and J shed 7 bases, with 17 bases lying between them. The CDR3 is made up of 16 amino acids. Germline V CDR1 and CDR2: SGDLS, YYNGEE. The CDR3 spells CASSVAGTPVSNEQFF. The CDR3 coding sequence is TGTGCCAGCAGCGTAGCCGGGACACCTGTTAGTAATGAGCAGTTCTTC.

The chain combines TRBV7-6 with TRBJ2-5; 8 bases align to TRBD2. CDR3 length: 17 amino acids. V shed 5 bases, J shed 5 bases, and the junction held 16 bases outside the gene matches. Germline-derived CDR1 and CDR2 are SGHVS and FNYEAQ. The CDR3, as DNA: TGTGCCAGCAGCCAACTGGATTATGGGACTAGTGGCGAGACCCAGTACTTC. This translates into CASSQLDYGTSGETQYF.

The chain links TRBV3-1 (or the pseudogene TRBV3-2) to TRBJ2-2, with a possible D match to TRBD1 (6 bases). V lost 3 bases to trimming and J lost 5 bases, with 19 bases between them. CDR1 and CDR2 (germline): LGHDT, YNNKEL (reference sequence). The CDR3 totals 17 residues. The CDR3 coding sequence is TGTGCCAGCAGCCAGAGGGGGTTGTCGGTTCGAACCGGGGAGCTGTTTTTT. Its protein is CASSQRGLSVRTGELFF.

V is TRBV9 and J is TRBJ2-7, with TRBD1 matching 9 bases. The CDR3 contains 17 residues. V was pared by 3 bases and J by 3 bases, with 13 bases of the junction left unmatched. Looked up from germline, CDR1 is SGDLS and CDR2 is YYNGEE. Here the CDR3 DNA reads TGTGCCAGCAGCGAGAGAGACTTCGGGACAGGGAACTACGAGCAGTACTTC. Translating gives CASSERDFGTGNYEQYF.

The genes are TRBV19 and TRBJ1-5; D is possibly TRBD1 (6 bases). The CDR3 is 17 amino acids. CDR1 and CDR2 (germline): LNHDA, SQIVND (reference sequence). V was shortened by 0 bases and J by 6 bases, with 18 bases between the two germline ends. DNA for the CDR3: TGTGCCAGTAGTATAGATACCCTTAGGGGGGGCGGTCAGCCCCAGCATTTT. Protein sequence: CASSIDTLRGGGQPQHF.

The chain recombines TRBV5-4 with TRBJ2-7; TRBD1 agrees at 9 bases. V shed 3 bases and J 2 bases; nucleotides not matched to a gene: 15. This CDR3 has 18 amino acids. Germline CDR1 SGHNT, CDR2 YYREEE (reference sequence). For the CDR3, the DNA is TGTGCCAGCAGCTCGGGGGTTTTGGACAGGGGTTTTACCTACGAGCAGTACTTC. This gives the protein CASSSGVLDRGFTYEQYF.

This clone has more than one count but fewer than ten. V usage is TRBV6-5 and J usage is TRBJ1-2; D not resolved. This CDR3 contains 14 residues. Germline V CDR1 and CDR2: MNHEY, SVGAGI. Between the trimmed V and J ends, which lost 2 bases and 0 bases, there was a span of 7 bases. Here the CDR3 reads CASSYQAANYGYTF. The DNA of the CDR3 is TGTGCCAGCAGTTACCAGGCAGCTAACTATGGCTACACCTTC.

The CDR3 nucleotides read TGTGCCACCAGTGGCCCGGGGGGGGCCCGAACTGAAGCTTTCTTT. This sequence encodes CATSGPGGARTEAFF. This chain links TRBV24-1 with TRBJ1-1, with a weak D call TRBD1 (6 bases). The V gene's germline CDR1 is KGHDR and CDR2 SFDVKD. V lost 5 bases and J lost 5, with 17 bases in between. This CDR3 has 15 amino acids.

J is TRBJ1-2 and V is TRBV14; unclear D gene. The V end lost 4 bases, the J end lost 1 base, and 7 bases lay between the germline ends. This CDR3 is built from 13 residues. CDR1 is SGHDN, CDR2 FVKESK, per germline. The CDR3 nucleotides read TGTGCCAGCAGCCCGAGCCTTAACTATGGCTACACCTTC. It encodes CASSPSLNYGYTF.

This chain connects TRBV24-1 to TRBJ1-5, with TRBD1 identical over 9 bases. This CDR3 region has 16 residues. J was trimmed by 4 bases and V by 4 bases; bases with no gene match: 7. Germline CDR1 is KGHDR and CDR2 is SFDVKD. The CDR3 bases are TGTGCCACCAGTGACCCAGGACAGGGGACAAATCAGCCCCAGCATTTT. This sequence encodes CATSDPGQGTNQPQHF.

CDR3 sequence: CASSIRAGSSYEQYF. The CDR3 coding sequence is TGTGCCAGTAGTATCCGAGCGGGGAGCTCCTACGAGCAGTACTTC. V and J are TRBV19 and TRBJ2-7, with 7 bases aligning to TRBD2. Germline V gene lookup returns CDR1 LNHDA and CDR2 SQIVND (reference sequence). V lost 3 bases to trimming and J lost 0 bases; unmatched junction nucleotides: 5. CDR3 length equals 15 residues.

V gene TRBV18 combines with J gene TRBJ1-3; D gene uncertain. V was pared by 3 bases and J by 0 bases, with 15 bases between. Germline-derived CDR1 and CDR2 are KGHSH and LQKENI. The length of the CDR3 is 17 residues. CDR3 loop: CASSPDRRPFSGNTIYF. CDR3 bases: TGTGCCAGCTCACCCGATCGGCGGCCATTCTCTGGAAACACCATATATTTT.

This chain links TRBV18 with TRBJ2-2, with a weak D call TRBD2 (6 bases). This CDR3 has 16 amino acids. V was clipped by 4 bases and J by 5 bases, with 17 bases between them. The V gene's germline CDR1 is KGHSH and CDR2 LQKENI. CDR3 region: CASSLDQSAGTGELFF. The CDR3 nucleotides are TGTGCCAGCTCACTGGATCAATCGGCGGGGACCGGGGAGCTGTTTTTT.

V usage is TRBV7-2 and J usage is TRBJ2-1; TRBD1 matches at 7 bases. V shed 5 bases, J shed 6 bases, and the junction held 13 bases outside the gene matches. This CDR3 spans 16 amino acids. Looked up from germline, CDR1 is SGHTA and CDR2 is FQGNSA. The DNA of the CDR3 is TGTGCCAGCAGCCAGGACTCAGGGGGTGGTCGCAATGAGCAGTTCTTC. Protein: CASSQDSGGGRNEQFF.

About this clone itself: It is unclear where the CDR3 begins or ends on the DNA, so no DNA is shown, and the CDR3 is as TCRdb lists it. The chain links TRBV29-1 to TRBJ2-1; TRBD2 is taken as the D call from the table, unchecked against the DNA. The CDR3 totals 13 residues, both ends included. Germline lookup yields CDR1 SQVTM and CDR2 ANQGSEA. The CDR3 here is CSVGAGAQLVLFF.

A few counts support this clone. The V and J genes are TRBV6-2 or TRBV6-3 and TRBJ1-1; D is unresolved. V was trimmed by 2 bases and J by 0 bases, leaving 4 bases between them. Germline V gene data show CDR1 as MNHEY and CDR2 as SVGEGT. There are 13 residues in the CDR3. The CDR3 loop is CASSYELNTEAFF. CDR3 DNA: TGTGCCAGCAGTTACGAGCTGAACACTGAAGCTTTCTTT.

The rearrangement uses TRBV11-2 and TRBJ1-2; possibly TRBD1 for D (6 bases). CDR3 length: 13 amino acids. Germline V gene sequence: CDR1 SGHAT, CDR2 FQNNGV. The V gene lost 5 bases and the J gene lost 2 bases, with 9 bases spanning the gap. CDR3 sequence: CASSQGGNYGYTF. The CDR3 DNA is TGTGCCAGCAGCCAAGGGGGAAACTATGGCTACACCTTC.

This rearrangement joins TRBV27 to TRBJ1-4; maybe TRBD1 (6 bases). The CDR3 sequence is 18 residues long. Germline V gene lookup returns CDR1 MNHEY and CDR2 SMNVEV (reference sequence). V gave up 9 bases and J gave up 3 bases, with 26 bases separating them. Here the CDR3 reads CASGQKKSSDDPNEKLFF. CDR3 bases: TGTGCCAGTGGACAGAAAAAATCATCAGACGACCCTAATGAAAAACTGTTTTTT.

The V and J genes are TRBV5-4 and TRBJ2-5, with 8 bases lining up with TRBD1. This CDR3 contains 15 residues. In germline, CDR1 is SGHNT, CDR2 YYREEE (reference sequence). V gave up 0 bases and J gave up 5 bases; unmatched junction bases: 6. Written as DNA, the CDR3 is TGTGCCAGCAGCTTGGCGGCAGGGGGCAGGGAGACCCAGTACTTC. Translated: CASSLAAGGRETQYF.

The chain couples TRBV4-3 to TRBJ1-1; D might be TRBD1 (6 bases). V was trimmed by 2 bases and J by 0 bases, leaving 10 bases between them. This CDR3 has 15 amino acids. Germline-derived CDR1 and CDR2 are LGHNA and YSLEER. CDR3 region: CASSQKGGMNTEAFF. In DNA form, the CDR3 reads TGCGCCAGCAGCCAAAAAGGGGGAATGAACACTGAAGCTTTCTTT.

This clone was counted a few times. This sequence joins TRBV20-1 and TRBJ1-2; weak D call: TRBD1 (5 bases). CDR1 and CDR2 (germline): DFQATT, SNEGSKA (reference sequence). The length of the CDR3 is 15 residues. V lost 3 bases and J lost 1, with 15 bases in between. The CDR3 loop reads CSASPQGGDNYGYTF. In DNA, the CDR3 is TGCAGTGCTAGTCCCCAGGGTGGGGATAACTATGGCTACACCTTC.